This T cell receptor (beta chain) was retrieved from a study of identical twins (dated by TCRdb to about 2016). Looking at the study overall: TCR alpha and beta repertoires from monozygotic twins, unrelated adults of various ages and cord blood were deep-sequenced to test whether fetal clonotypes persist. To rule out contamination, replicate twin experiments were performed at different times with different library preparation protocols. Points the paper makes about the study in general: In monozygotic twins, out-of-frame TCR alpha sharing was systematically underestimated by recombination models, although the models agreed with sharing between unrelated individuals. Excess twin sharing in beta out-of-frame sequences was weaker because fewer shared sequences lowered the signal-to-noise ratio. Zero-insertion analyses could be partly confounded by invariant T cells such as MAIT and iNKT, though diverse VJ usage argued against such confounding for most clonotypes. Compared with coincidental sharing between unrelated individuals, an excess of low generation-probability sequences was observed among out-of-frame TCR alpha sequences shared between twins. Abundant cord blood beta clonotypes had fewer insertions, young adult naive repertoires showed a similar but weaker trend, and memory repertoires showed no such trend. Conclusions relied on cross-sectional statistical analysis, since the same donors could not be followed over many years.

V and J are trimmed by 0 bases and 2 bases, and the gene matches miss 4 bases of the junction. The CDR3 numbers 17 residues from cysteine through phenylalanine. The only DNA kept is the CDR3, 51 bases in frame from the first base. In the germline V gene, CDR1 corresponds to MNHEY and CDR2 to SVGEGT. All donors were healthy Caucasians. The library was made by 5' RACE. TCRdb lists the instrument as Illumina HiSeq 2000. A universal primer binding site was introduced by template switching, and a unique molecular identifier was present in the final cDNA, enabling accurate counting of TCR cDNA molecules. Specific primers in the conserved constant-segment region were used to synthesize first-strand cDNA for the TCR alpha and beta chains. To control for contamination, each cDNA library was double barcoded with a SMART-Mk sample barcode plus Illumina barcodes. Two successive PCR steps introduced TruSeq adapter sequences along with Illumina sample barcodes. The TCR alpha and beta cDNA libraries were sequenced on the Illumina HiSeq platform using custom primers. In the authors' own workflow: Raw reads were processed with MiGEC to extract unique molecular identifiers, and MiXCR was used to determine CDR3 positions. For each individual, recombination models were inferred using an EM algorithm with the repgenHMM and IGoR tools. Shared clonotype analysis was performed with the tcR package in R, normalizing sharing by the product of cloneset sizes. To study raw recombination without the effects of thymic and clonal selection, out-of-frame nonproductive sequences were analyzed. TCRdb took the public reads, trimmed them with fastp at Q25, ran MiXCR for clone calling and kept in-frame beta chains. Rows with one shared CDR3 protein collapse into an entry with the most common genes and DNA. The V and J calls follow TCRdb's processing rather than the paper's. The sample records 1.5 million to 2 million distinct CDR3 sequences, around a third of which are singletons. Of the sample, around 0.3% falls within the top ten clones.

Concerning this clonotype itself: Its antigen is unknown. No much larger clonotype is one base removed from it; base qualities were not supplied.

The rearranged chain carries TRBV6-2 or TRBV6-3 and TRBJ2-1; TRBD2 matches 10 bases in the middle. The source material was cord blood. The clonotype originates from a newborn girl in good health. The nucleotides are TGTGCCAGCAGTTACTCGGGACTAGCGAGACCCTACAATGAGCAGTTCTTC. This translates into CASSYSGLARPYNEQFF.